The text below deals with one T cell receptor beta chain. There are many counts of this clonotype. Its antigen has not been determined. Within one base of it there is no much larger clone, and no base qualities were kept. TCRdb records Illumina HiSeq 1500 as the sequencer. TCRdb redid the processing of the public reads, applying fastp at Q25 and MiXCR, and retained in-frame beta chains. Identical CDR3 proteins give one entry, which carries the most common genes and DNA. Within this sample are some 400,000 distinct CDR3 sequences, with 15% to 20% of them counted one time only. Clones ranked in the top ten supply 8.5% to 10% of the sample. CDR1 and CDR2 are read off the germline V gene as SGHVS and FNYEAQ. V is cut by 1 base and J by 0 bases, and the space between the germline ends is 9 bases. The CDR3 runs 16 residues from the cysteine to the phenylalanine. Kept here is only the CDR3 DNA, which spans 48 bases and is read in frame from base 1.

The data derive from a study of T cell repertoires in cytomegalovirus infection (dated 2019 in TCRdb). Some background on the complete study: The HLA type of each donor mattered for the analysis, because public TCR beta signatures pointed to carriage of CMV infection along with the matching HLA type. What the authors observed across the whole study: The ex vivo response was dominated by HLA-C-restricted CMV-specific TCR beta clonotypes, and the single most frequent clonotype in two of eight donors was supplied by these HLA-C-restricted clonotypes. In both this cohort and an independent roughly 350-donor cohort, the cumulative frequency of public TCR beta family members distinguished carriers of CMV infection plus the relevant HLA type.

The chain was built from TRBV7-6 and TRBJ2-2; the D region possibly corresponds to TRBD1 (6 bases align). The sequencing sample was made of PBMCs. This clonotype was obtained from a human donor in good health (CMV status not recorded). Some clones in this sample may be carry-over from other donors' samples. The nucleotide sequence reads TGTGCCAGCAGCTTAGTCGACAGGCCGAACACCGGGGAGCTGTTTTTT. Translated, it gives CASSLVDRPNTGELFF.